The subject of this entry is one T cell receptor beta chain. Compared with germline, one end of the junction differs, possibly owing to a read error. Combining a sample-barcoded 5' primer with a J-beta primer mix, a second PCR ran for roughly 6 to 11 cycles. TCRdb re-called the 5' RACE reads through MiXCR, storing one row per CDR3 protein. The profile covers 1.4 million or so distinct CDR3 sequences, with under 55% appearing a single time and more than 4% taken by the ten largest. These data belong to a study of blood T cells in healthy people across ages. Study in general: Through template switching, about one barcoded beta molecule was captured per two T cells, as measured in model experiments.

The sequence was collected from a young woman in good health. Sequenced material: blood.

The CDR3 region is CAGRLQGDEQFF. CDR3 coding DNA: TGTGCCGGCAGGCTTCAGGGCGATGAGCAGTTCTTC. The chain has TRBV7-9 and TRBJ2-1; TRBD1 is a possible D gene (5 bases). The CDR3 is made up of 12 amino acids. Germline-derived CDR1 and CDR2 are SEHNR and FQNEAQ (reference sequence).